These 30 T cell receptor beta chains came from one sample sequenced in a study of T-cell reconstitution after alpha-beta-depleted transplantation in children. Molecular barcoding with unique molecular identifiers was used for the TCRbeta library. TCRdb re-derived calls from the PCR reads in MiXCR, one entry per CDR3 protein. The sample lists 440,000 or so distinct CDR3 sequences; roughly 11% were seen once. The source was PBMCs from the stem cell graft donor, collected from the stem cell graft. Receptors originate from a human donor who donated a stem cell graft to a child with acute myeloid leukemia.

The chain combines TRBV5-1 with TRBJ2-1; 7 bases match TRBD1. The CDR3 covers 13 residues. Germline V gene lookup returns CDR1 SGHRS and CDR2 YFSETQ. V trimming: 6 bases; J trimming: 3 bases; junction bases outside the gene matches: 3. The CDR3 loop is CASTGTDYNEQFF. The CDR3 nucleotides are TGCGCCAGCACGGGGACAGACTACAATGAGCAGTTCTTC. Variable domain in full (rest from reference TRBV5-1 and TRBJ2-1): KAGVTQTPRYLIKTRGQQVTLSCSPISGHRSVSWYQQTPGQGLQFLFEYFSETQRNKGNFPGRFSGRQFSNSRSEMNVSTLELGDSALYLCASTGTDYNEQFFGPGTRLTVL.

A few counts support this clonotype. The chain carries TRBV5-1 and TRBJ2-5, with 15 bases lining up with TRBD2. Trimming removed 4 bases from V and 9 bases from J; junction bases left unmatched: 10. Germline V gene data show CDR1 as SGHRS and CDR2 as YFSETQ. CDR3 size: 16 residues. CDR3 DNA sequence: TGCGCCAGCAGCACGGGACTAGCGGGGGGAGCCGCCTCCCAGTACTTC. Translated, it gives CASSTGLAGGAASQYF.

This clonotype has just a few counts. The chain joins TRBV7-8 to TRBJ2-7; D unclear. CDR3 length equals 13 residues. CDR1 and CDR2 (germline): SGHVS, FQNEAQ. The V gene lost 3 bases and the J gene lost 7 bases, with 13 bases spanning the gap. CDR3: CASSFQPLSEQYF. The CDR3 DNA sequence: TGTGCCAGCAGCTTCCAACCCCTTAGTGAGCAGTACTTC.

In its sample, this clonotype was seen a few times. V gene TRBV6-1 combines with J gene TRBJ2-1, with TRBD1 matching 8 bases. This CDR3 has 16 residues. V trimming: 4 bases; J trimming: 4 bases; junction bases outside the gene matches: 9. Germline V gene lookup returns CDR1 MNHNS and CDR2 SASEGT. In DNA form, the CDR3 reads TGTGCCAGCAGTGGAAGGCCGGGACAGGAATACAATGAGCAGTTCTTC. It encodes CASSGRPGQEYNEQFF.

In its sample, this clonotype was seen a few times. The chain employs TRBV9 and TRBJ2-3; the D gene is possibly TRBD2 (6 bases). Looked up from germline, CDR1 is SGDLS and CDR2 is YYNGEE. The germline V and J ends were trimmed by 0 bases and 7 bases, with 15 bases remaining between them. CDR3 length: 15 amino acids. This chain's CDR3 is CASSVEGGGRYTQYF. CDR3 bases: TGTGCCAGCAGCGTAGAAGGAGGTGGGAGGTATACGCAGTATTTT.

The chain combines TRBV20-1 with TRBJ2-6, with D perhaps assigned TRBD1 or TRBD2 (5 bases each). The V end was cut by 8 bases, the J end by 4 bases, with 15 bases between. The CDR3 has 14 amino acids. The germline gives CDR1 DFQATT, CDR2 SNEGSKA (reference sequence). The CDR3 coding sequence is TGCAGTCCTGGGGGTTCTGGGGGGGCCAACGTCCTGACTTTC. Translation gives CSPGGSGGANVLTF.

This chain uses TRBV20-1 with TRBJ2-3; maybe TRBD1 (5 bases). This CDR3 is 13 amino acids long. V lost 3 bases and J 4 bases, leaving 11 bases between the germline ends. Germline V lookup: CDR1 DFQATT, CDR2 SNEGSKA (reference sequence). CDR3 coding DNA: TGCAGTGCTAGTTTGCCAGGGTCAGATACGCAGTATTTT. Its translation: CSASLPGSDTQYF.

J is TRBJ2-1 and V is TRBV3-1; TRBD2 agrees at 8 bases. The length of the CDR3 is 14 residues. CDR1 and CDR2 from the germline V gene are LGHDT and YNNKEL (reference sequence). The trim removed 1 base at V and 10 bases at J, leaving 6 bases unmatched. The DNA for the CDR3 is TGTGCCAGCAGCCAAGTGATAGCGGGGTTAGAGCAGTTCTTC. This encodes CASSQVIAGLEQFF.

This chain connects TRBV27 to TRBJ2-1; 11 bases fit TRBD2. Germline V CDR1 and CDR2: MNHEY, SMNVEV (reference sequence). Trimming cost V 5 bases and J 12 bases; bases outside gene matches: 3. The CDR3 loop spans 12 amino acids. The chain's CDR3 is CASSPLAGGQFF. The CDR3 DNA reads as TGTGCCAGCAGTCCTCTAGCGGGAGGGCAGTTCTTC.

This clonotype was counted only a few times. The chain links TRBV5-1 to TRBJ2-5, with D perhaps matching TRBD1 (5 bases). Germline lookup yields CDR1 SGHRS and CDR2 YFSETQ. Trimming shortened V by 4 bases and J by 2 bases, and 12 bases separated the two germline ends. This CDR3 comprises 14 residues. Here the CDR3 DNA reads TGCGCCAGCAGCAAAAGACAGACGCAAGAGACCCAGTACTTC. As protein: CASSKRQTQETQYF. The full variable domain, with the rest looked up from reference TRBV5-1 and TRBJ2-5, is KAGVTQTPRYLIKTRGQQVTLSCSPISGHRSVSWYQQTPGQGLQFLFEYFSETQRNKGNFPGRFSGRQFSNSRSEMNVSTLELGDSALYLCASSKRQTQETQYFGPGTRLLVL.

This clonotype has only a few counts. This chain uses TRBV7-9 with TRBJ1-2; D not certain. Trimming removed 3 bases at V and 7 bases at J, with 9 bases between. CDR1 is SEHNR, CDR2 FQNEAQ, per germline (reference sequence). CDR3 size: 12 residues. CDR3 sequence (DNA): TGTGCCAGCAGCTTCCTGGGTCGTGGCTACACCTTC. It encodes CASSFLGRGYTF.

This clonotype has more than one count but fewer than ten. The V and J genes are TRBV11-2 and TRBJ1-3; D might be TRBD1 (5 bases). Germline loops: CDR1 SGHAT, CDR2 FQNNGV. The ends were cut back, 3 bases at V and 3 bases at J, with 12 bases in the middle. The CDR3 is 15 amino acids. The chain's CDR3 is CASSFGGVGGNTIYF. CDR3 coding DNA: TGTGCCAGCAGCTTTGGAGGGGTGGGTGGAAACACCATATATTTT.

This clonotype was detected only a few times. V usage is TRBV2 and J usage is TRBJ2-2, with D perhaps matching TRBD2 (6 bases). Germline V CDR1 and CDR2: SNHLY, FYNNEI. This CDR3 spans 14 amino acids. V was trimmed by 8 bases and J by 1 base, leaving 11 bases between them. The CDR3 region has the DNA TGTGCCAGCTCTTGGGGGGTGAACACCGGGGAGCTGTTTTTT. The encoded protein is CASSWGVNTGELFF.

V gene TRBV5-1 combines with J gene TRBJ1-1; TRBD1 might be the D (5 bases). In germline, CDR1 is SGHRS, CDR2 YFSETQ. The CDR3 spans 14 residues. V gave up 0 bases and J gave up 4 bases, with 10 bases separating them. Here the CDR3 DNA reads TGCGCCAGCAGCTTGGTTCAGGGCAGCACTGAAGCTTTCTTT. Translated, it gives CASSLVQGSTEAFF. The full variable domain, in which reference TRBV5-1 and TRBJ1-1 provide the parts outside the CDR3, is KAGVTQTPRYLIKTRGQQVTLSCSPISGHRSVSWYQQTPGQGLQFLFEYFSETQRNKGNFPGRFSGRQFSNSRSEMNVSTLELGDSALYLCASSLVQGSTEAFFGQGTRLTVV.

The chain links TRBV20-1 to TRBJ1-1; 9 nucleotides match TRBD1. CDR3 length: 15 residues. Germline lookup yields CDR1 DFQATT and CDR2 SNEGSKA (reference sequence). J was trimmed by 4 bases and V by 0 bases; bases with no gene match: 6. This chain's CDR3 is CSARDLGQGFTEAFF. The DNA for the CDR3 is TGCAGTGCTAGAGATTTAGGACAGGGGTTCACTGAAGCTTTCTTT.

The chain employs TRBV5-1 and TRBJ1-5, with 8 nucleotides matching TRBD1. Germline V gives CDR1 SGHRS, CDR2 YFSETQ. This CDR3 is built from 16 residues. J gave up 3 bases and V 4 bases, and 9 bases lay outside the gene matches. The CDR3 here is CASSTQDREINQPQHF. The CDR3 DNA reads TGCGCCAGCAGCACCCAGGACAGGGAGATCAATCAGCCCCAGCATTTT.

This clonotype came up a few times. The chain has TRBV10-3 and TRBJ2-5, with 8 bases aligning to TRBD1. The J segment lost 5 bases and the V segment lost 0 bases, leaving 8 bases of the junction unmatched. Germline V gene lookup returns CDR1 ENHRY and CDR2 SYGVKD. This CDR3 is 16 amino acids long. As DNA, the CDR3 is TGTGCCATCAGTGAGTCGAGTCCAGGGGGCGGCGAGACCCAGTACTTC. Translating it yields CAISESSPGGGETQYF.

This clonotype was counted between two and nine times. CDR3 DNA sequence: TGCAGTGCTTACGGACTGTTCGATGAGCAGTTCTTC. This translates into CSAYGLFDEQFF. V is TRBV20-1 and J is TRBJ2-1; TRBD2 is a possible D gene (5 bases). The CDR3 totals 12 residues. The germline V gene encodes CDR1 DFQATT and CDR2 SNEGSKA (reference sequence). V lost 5 bases, J lost 8 bases, and 13 bases lay in between.

This clonotype has at least ten counts. V gene TRBV12-3 or TRBV12-4 combines with J gene TRBJ1-6; D ambiguous. Between the trimmed V and J ends, which lost 3 bases and 5 bases, there was a span of 8 bases. The CDR3 consists of 14 residues. CDR3 nucleotide sequence: TGTGCCAGCAGTTTCGGACTTGATAATTCACCCCTCCACTTT. As protein: CASSFGLDNSPLHF.

This clonotype was recorded at least ten times. This chain links TRBV29-1 with TRBJ1-1, with 8 bases fitting TRBD1. This CDR3 contains 14 residues. Germline values: CDR1 SQVTM, CDR2 ANQGSEA. V shed 4 bases and J 4 bases; nucleotides not matched to a gene: 8. The chain's CDR3 is CSVAKLRGPTEAFF. DNA for the CDR3: TGCAGCGTTGCGAAGCTCAGGGGGCCCACTGAAGCTTTCTTT. The complete variable domain, with remaining parts taken from reference TRBV29-1 and TRBJ1-1, reads SAVISQKPSRDICQRGTSLTIQCQVDSQVTMMFWYRQQPGQSLTLIATANQGSEATYESGFVIDKFPISRPNLTFSTLTVSNMSPEDSSIYLCSVAKLRGPTEAFFGQGTRLTVV.

J is TRBJ2-3 and V is TRBV20-1; 10 bases agree with TRBD2. V dropped 4 bases and J dropped 3; count of bases not matched to a gene: 13. CDR3 length: 17 residues. The germline CDR1 and CDR2 sequences are DFQATT and SNEGSKA (reference sequence). The CDR3 sequence is CSAMATSGKVVTDTQYF. CDR3 in DNA: TGCAGTGCTATGGCCACTAGCGGGAAAGTTGTAACAGATACGCAGTATTTT.

There are a few counts of this clonotype. The chain has TRBV9 and TRBJ1-4; D gene unclear. V gave up 4 bases and J gave up 8 bases, with 15 bases separating them. The length of the CDR3 is 14 residues. Germline CDR1 reads SGDLS; CDR2 reads YYNGEE. CDR3 loop: CASSLSPEGEKLFF. The CDR3 bases are TGTGCCAGCAGCCTGTCGCCCGAAGGGGAAAAACTGTTTTTT. Variable domain in full (rest from reference TRBV9 and TRBJ1-4): DSGVTQTPKHLITATGQRVTLRCSPRSGDLSVYWYQQSLDQGLQFLIQYYNGEERAKGNILERFSAQQFPDLHSELNLSSLELGDSALYFCASSLSPEGEKLFFGSGTQLSVL.

This clonotype was observed a handful of times. This chain joins TRBV6-5 and TRBJ2-6; D is uncertain. The CDR3 is 17 residues long. The ends were cut back, 2 bases at V and 0 bases at J, with 11 bases in the middle. CDR1 and CDR2 (germline): MNHEY, SVGAGI. The CDR3 is CASSYGIISSGANVLTF. The CDR3 nucleotides read TGTGCCAGCAGTTACGGTATAATCAGCTCTGGGGCCAACGTCCTGACTTTC.

This clonotype was recorded a few times. The chain recombines TRBV24-1 with TRBJ2-7, with 9 bases identical to TRBD1. The germline gives CDR1 KGHDR, CDR2 SFDVKD. V shed 4 bases, J shed 2 bases, and the junction held 8 bases outside the gene matches. The CDR3 has 16 amino acids. The CDR3 is CATSEFRDRVTYEQYF. The CDR3 bases are TGTGCCACCAGTGAATTCCGGGACAGGGTGACCTACGAGCAGTACTTC.

The CDR3 nucleotides are TGCAGCGTTGAAGAGGTGCGTGAGACCCAGTACTTC. Amino acids: CSVEEVRETQYF. This sequence joins TRBV29-1 and TRBJ2-5, with D hard to call. The CDR3 totals 12 residues. Germline V gene sequence: CDR1 SQVTM, CDR2 ANQGSEA. Trimming removed 0 bases from V and 5 bases from J, with 7 bases in between.

Concerning this clonotype itself: A read error may explain this, as a much larger clone is one base away. The genes are TRBV29-1 and TRBJ2-2, with D perhaps matching TRBD2 (5 bases). Germline CDR1 reads SQVTM; CDR2 reads ANQGSEA. V was cut by 1 base and J by 4 bases, with 10 bases left in between. The CDR3 totals 14 residues. CDR3 bases: TGCAGCGTTGAAGTGCCGGGGTGCACCGGGGAGCTGTTTTTT. Translated, it gives CSVEVPGCTGELFF.

The sample holds a few counts of this clonotype. The chain joins TRBV6-5 to TRBJ2-4, with TRBD1 as a possible D gene (5 bases). V was clipped by 6 bases and J by 4 bases, with 10 bases between them. Germline assignment: CDR1 MNHEY and CDR2 SVGAGI. The CDR3 covers 13 residues. The CDR3 DNA follows: TGTGCCAGCAGGGACACGAATAAAAACATTCAGTACTTC. Protein product: CASRDTNKNIQYF.

Many counts were recorded for this clonotype. The chain couples TRBV20-1 to TRBJ2-2; a possible D gene is TRBD2 (6 bases). The CDR3 has 16 amino acids. Germline V lookup: CDR1 DFQATT, CDR2 SNEGSKA (reference sequence). V gave up 5 bases and J gave up 1 base, with 17 bases separating them. The CDR3 is CSAAVEGRRNTGELFF. The CDR3 nucleotides read TGCAGTGCTGCCGTGGAGGGGAGGAGGAACACCGGGGAGCTGTTTTTT.

This clonotype was detected only a few times. As DNA, the CDR3 is TGTGCCAGCAGCCAACAGGTTCGCTCCTACAATGAGCAGTTCTTC. Amino acid sequence: CASSQQVRSYNEQFF. The gene calls are TRBV5-6 and TRBJ2-1, with a weak D call TRBD1 (5 bases). The CDR3 runs to 15 residues. Germline V gives CDR1 SGHDT, CDR2 YYEEEE. Trimming took 4 bases from V and 0 from J, leaving 11 bases between them.

About this clonotype: A single base separates this from a much larger clone, so it may be a read error. The chain joins TRBV7-2 to TRBJ2-2; 8 bases agree with TRBD1. Germline trimming cut 6 bases from V and 6 bases from J; bases unmatched to any gene: 12. Germline-derived CDR1 and CDR2 are SGHTA and FQGNSA. This CDR3 contains 16 residues. The CDR3 region is CASRAQGAENAGELFF. CDR3 DNA: TGTGCCAGCAGGGCCCAGGGGGCGGAAAACGCCGGGGAGCTGTTTTTT. The entire variable domain, with the rest obtained from reference TRBV7-2 and TRBJ2-2, is as follows: GAGVSQSPSNKVTEKGKDVELRCDPISGHTALYWYRQSLGQGLEFLIYFQGNSAPDKSGLPSDRFSAERTGGSVSTLTIQRTQQEDSAVYLCASRAQGAENAGELFFGEGSRLTVL.